The text below deals with one TCR beta chain. 13 Jbeta primers and 60 Vbeta primers were used for the PCR. Libraries were prepared by immunoSEQ multiplex PCR; TCRdb keeps only in-frame clonotypes and omits some of them. The table includes 95,000 to 150,000 clones, roughly 76% detected once. The CDR3 is 15 residues long. The sample comes from a study of cytomegalovirus exposure and HLA in healthy donors. V and J are TRBV1 and TRBJ1-2; the D call in the table, TRBD1, was not verified against the DNA. TRBV1 is recorded as a pseudogene. This clonotype originated in a man aged 30 to 45 in good health and CMV-seronegative. The sample comprised PBMCs. The CDR3 loop is CTSSPRWGHPDGYTF. CDR3 sequence (DNA): TGCACCAGCAGCCCCCGTTGGGGACATCCCGACGGCTACACCTTC.